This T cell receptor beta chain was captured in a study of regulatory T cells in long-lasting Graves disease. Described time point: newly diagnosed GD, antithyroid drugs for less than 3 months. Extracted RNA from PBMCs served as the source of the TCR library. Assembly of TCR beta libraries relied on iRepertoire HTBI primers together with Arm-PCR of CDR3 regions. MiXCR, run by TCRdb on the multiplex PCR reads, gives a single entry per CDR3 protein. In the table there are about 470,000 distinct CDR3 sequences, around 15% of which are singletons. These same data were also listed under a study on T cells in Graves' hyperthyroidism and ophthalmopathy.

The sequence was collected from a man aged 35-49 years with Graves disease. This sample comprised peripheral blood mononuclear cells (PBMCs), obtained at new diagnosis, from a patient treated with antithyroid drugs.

The CDR3 region is CASSPKRGSLVNEQFF. The CDR3 nucleotides are TGTGCCAGCAGCCCGAAACGCGGGAGTTTAGTCAATGAGCAGTTCTTC. The chain joins TRBV7-9 to TRBJ2-1; 7 bases line up with TRBD2. This CDR3 is 16 amino acids long. Germline values: CDR1 SEHNR, CDR2 FQNEAQ (reference sequence). V lost 5 bases and J lost 6; bases outside the gene matches: 13.